These 12 T cell receptor beta chains were sequenced from one sample in a study of cytomegalovirus exposure and HLA in healthy donors. Researchers ran the PCR with 60 Vbeta and 13 Jbeta primers. Assay: immunoSEQ multiplex PCR; the TCRdb copy retains only in-frame clones and omits some. The sample has some 130,000 clones, 65% to 90% seen once. Material: PBMCs. The receptors stem from a man in his fifties in good health and CMV-seronegative.

The chain combines TRBV20-1 with TRBJ2-7; perhaps TRBD2 as D (6 bases). The tail of the sequence fits TRBJ2-5 better, so the J call may be wrong. This CDR3 has 11 residues. Per germline, CDR1 DFQATT and CDR2 SNEGSKA (reference sequence). Written as DNA, the CDR3 is TGCAGCCAGCGGGACCAAGAGACCCAGTACTTC. Its translation is CSQRDQETQYF.

This chain links TRBV19 with TRBJ1-4; 8 nucleotides align to TRBD1. J gave up 7 bases and V 3 bases, and 7 bases lay outside the gene matches. The CDR3 contains 15 residues. Germline V lookup: CDR1 LNHDA, CDR2 SQIVND (reference sequence). CDR3 sequence: CASSIDRGVFEKLFF. The CDR3 nucleotides read TGTGCCAGTAGTATCGACAGGGGTGTTTTTGAAAAACTGTTTTTT.

The CDR3 spells CATSSGTGYEQYF. Written as DNA, the CDR3 is TGTGCCACCAGCAGCGGGACAGGCTACGAGCAGTACTTC. This chain connects TRBV15 to TRBJ2-7; 8 bases map to TRBD1. From germline, CDR1 is LNHNV and CDR2 YYDKDF (reference sequence). The CDR3 has 13 amino acids. The ends lost 3 bases at V and 3 bases at J; junction bases unmatched: 1. The complete variable domain, with remaining parts taken from reference TRBV15 and TRBJ2-7, reads DAMVIQNPRYQVTQFGKPVTLSCSQTLNHNVMYWYQQKSSQAPKLLFHYYDKDFNNEADTPDNFQSRRPNTSFCFLDIRSPGLGDTAMYLCATSSGTGYEQYFGPGTRLTVT.

The chain links TRBV6-1 to TRBJ2-3; D not certain. The germline V gene encodes CDR1 MNHNS and CDR2 SASEGT. This CDR3 is built from 15 residues. Trimming removed 2 bases at V and 0 bases at J, with 9 bases between. CDR3: CASSETDLSTDTQYF. CDR3 nucleotide sequence: TGTGCCAGCAGTGAAACAGACCTAAGCACAGATACGCAGTATTTT.

The rearrangement uses TRBV5-1 and TRBJ1-2; the D is unclear. Germline loops: CDR1 SGHRS, CDR2 YFSETQ. Deletions cut 4 bases from V and 5 bases from J, with 15 bases between. This CDR3 spans 14 amino acids. The CDR3 DNA follows: TGCGCCAGCAGCCGTGGCGGGCGGGAATATGGCTACACCTTC. This encodes CASSRGGREYGYTF.

V is TRBV7-9 and J is TRBJ2-7; TRBD2 might be the D (6 bases). V was cut by 10 bases and J by 3 bases, with 16 bases left in between. Germline V gene sequence: CDR1 SEHNR, CDR2 FQNEAQ (reference sequence). The CDR3 is 13 amino acids. DNA for the CDR3: TGTGCCACCGGAAGGGGCGGGGACTACGAGCAGTACTTC. This encodes CATGRGGDYEQYF. Full variable domain (remainder filled in from reference TRBV7-9 and TRBJ2-7): DTGVSQNPRHKITKRGQNVTFRCDPISEHNRLYWYRQTLGQGPEFLTYFQNEAQLEKSRLLSDRFSAERPKGSFSTLEIQRTEQGDSAMYLCATGRGGDYEQYFGPGTRLTVT.

The chain is built from TRBV9 and TRBJ2-5; 8 bases map to TRBD2. From germline, CDR1 is SGDLS and CDR2 YYNGEE. V was pared by 0 bases and J by 5 bases, with 0 bases of the junction left unmatched. The CDR3 length is 13 residues. Written as DNA, the CDR3 is TGTGCCAGCAGCGTAGCGGGGGGGGAGACCCAGTACTTC. Its translation: CASSVAGGETQYF.

This chain joins TRBV4-1 and TRBJ2-7; tentatively, D is TRBD2 (5 bases). Between the trimmed V and J ends, which lost 4 bases and 6 bases, there was a span of 13 bases. CDR1 and CDR2 from the germline V gene are MGHRA and YSYEKL. This CDR3 spans 13 amino acids. The DNA of the CDR3 is TGCGCCAGCAGCCCCCTGGGAGTCGCCGAGCAGTACTTC. This encodes CASSPLGVAEQYF.

This chain links TRBV2 with TRBJ1-1; D perhaps matches TRBD1 (5 bases). From germline, CDR1 is SNHLY and CDR2 FYNNEI. The CDR3 is 12 residues long. The ends were cut back, 6 bases at V and 7 bases at J, with 12 bases in the middle. The CDR3 DNA sequence: TGTGCCAGCAGCATCAGGGTGAATGAAGCTTTCTTT. It yields the protein CASSIRVNEAFF.

The rearrangement joins TRBV5-1 to TRBJ1-1, with TRBD1 matching 7 bases. V dropped 2 bases and J dropped 1; count of bases not matched to a gene: 2. Germline CDR1 and CDR2: SGHRS and YFSETQ. The CDR3 covers 14 residues. The CDR3 spells CASSLQGKNTEAFF. CDR3 in DNA: TGCGCCAGCAGCTTACAGGGGAAGAACACTGAAGCTTTCTTT.

The genes are TRBV7-9 and TRBJ1-2; D remains ambiguous. The V end was cut by 1 base, the J end by 3 bases, with 9 bases between. In germline, CDR1 is SEHNR, CDR2 FQNEAQ (reference sequence). This CDR3 is 14 amino acids long. CDR3 residues: CASSLGAGHYGYTF. The CDR3 coding sequence is TGTGCCAGCAGCTTAGGCGCGGGCCACTATGGCTACACCTTC.

This chain links TRBV27 with TRBJ2-3; 10 positions agree with TRBD1. Germline CDR1 and CDR2: MNHEY and SMNVEV (reference sequence). The CDR3 is 15 residues long. Losses at the gene ends were 6 bases for V and 1 base for J; bases not matched to a gene: 4. CDR3 bases: TGTGCCAGCAGACCCGGGACAGGGGGCACAGATACGCAGTATTTT. This codes for CASRPGTGGTDTQYF.